The entry that follows covers one TCR beta chain sequence. The antigen is unknown. What was sequenced were expressed TCRB transcripts, since all of the isolated RNA had been reverse transcribed. The repertoire was sequenced with immunoSEQ multiplex PCR; TCRdb's copy has only in-frame clones and lacks some. This table has about 170,000 clones, approximately 8.1% appearing once. The CDR3 is made up of 14 amino acids. In germline, CDR1 is KGHSH, CDR2 LQKENI. The ends were cut back, 3 bases at V and 6 bases at J, with 14 bases in the middle. These data come from a study of beta chain features in type 1 diabetes. Points from the study as a whole: Significant though moderate, a shortening of TCRB CDR3s appeared in all four CD4+ subsets of Type 1 diabetes patients.

The chain has TRBV18 and TRBJ1-1; D gene uncertain. The receptor was derived from a woman aged 35 to 49 with type 1 diabetes. Sequencing was done on a sample of central memory CD4+ T cells from blood. CDR3 region: CASSPPRDSAEAFF. For the CDR3, the DNA is TGTGCCAGCTCACCCCCGAGGGATAGCGCTGAAGCTTTCTTT.